This T cell receptor (beta chain) is drawn from a study of shared clonotypes between healthy human individuals. Over several immunoSEQ plates, each subset's genomic DNA was distributed in even portions. Profiling relied on immunoSEQ multiplex PCR, and the TCRdb table lists in-frame clones only, not all of them. The table has 550,000 to 750,000 clones, around 95% seen once. This CDR3 region has 15 residues. Germline lookup yields CDR1 LNHDA and CDR2 SQIVND (reference sequence). Between the trimmed V and J ends, which lost 5 bases and 4 bases, there was a span of 15 bases. Naive CD8 isolation took CD45RO-negative cells positively selected for CCR7 and excluded terminally differentiated effector memory CD45RA+ cells.

The V call is TRBV19, the J call TRBJ2-1; D call uncertain. This clonotype was sampled from a woman in her twenties or thirties in good health. The specimen was naive CD8+ T cells sorted from blood. CDR3 coding DNA: TGTGCCAGTAGTCCCCCGGGCCTTTCATACAATGAGCAGTTCTTC. Amino acids: CASSPPGLSYNEQFF.